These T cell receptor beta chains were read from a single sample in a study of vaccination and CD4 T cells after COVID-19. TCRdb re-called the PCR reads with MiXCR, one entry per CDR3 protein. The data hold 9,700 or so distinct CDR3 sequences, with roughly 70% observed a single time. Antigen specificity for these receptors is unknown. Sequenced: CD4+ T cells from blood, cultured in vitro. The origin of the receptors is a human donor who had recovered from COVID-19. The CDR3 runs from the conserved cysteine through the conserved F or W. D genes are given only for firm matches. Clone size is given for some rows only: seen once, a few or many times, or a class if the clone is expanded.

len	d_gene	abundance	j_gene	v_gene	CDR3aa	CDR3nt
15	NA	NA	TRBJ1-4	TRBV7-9	CASSPGQTTNEKLFF	TGTGCCAGCAGCCCCGGGCAAACAACTAATGAAAAACTGTTTTTT
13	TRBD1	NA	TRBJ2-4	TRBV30	CAWVDRSGNIQYF	TGTGCCTGGGTGGACAGGTCAGGAAACATTCAGTACTTC
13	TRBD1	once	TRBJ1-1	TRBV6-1	CASDRTGKGEAFF	TGTGCCAGCGACCGGACAGGGAAGGGTGAAGCTTTCTTT
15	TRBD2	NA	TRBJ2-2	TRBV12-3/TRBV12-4	CASSIAGEGTGELFF	TGTGCCAGCAGTATAGCGGGAGAGGGCACCGGGGAGCTGTTTTTT
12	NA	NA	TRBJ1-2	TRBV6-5	CASSYGGAGYTF	TGTGCCAGCAGTTACGGGGGGGCTGGCTACACCTTC
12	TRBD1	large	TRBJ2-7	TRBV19	CASSQDRYEQYF	TGTGCCAGTAGTCAGGACAGGTACGAGCAGTACTTC
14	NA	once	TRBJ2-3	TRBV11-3	CASSLTASTDTQYF	TGTGCCAGCAGCTTGACGGCTAGCACAGATACGCAGTATTTT
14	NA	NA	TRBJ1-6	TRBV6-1	CASSEVGDYSPLHF	TGTGCCAGCAGTGAAGTAGGAGATTATTCACCCCTCCACTTT
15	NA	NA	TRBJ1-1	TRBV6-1	CASRGRTYRGGEAFF	TGTGCCAGCAGGGGCCGGACCTACCGAGGTGGTGAAGCTTTCTTT
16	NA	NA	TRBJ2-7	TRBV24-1	CATSAKHGRGTGEQYF	TGTGCCACCAGTGCGAAACATGGACGGGGTACGGGGGAGCAGTACTTC
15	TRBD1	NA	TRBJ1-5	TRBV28	CASSPPTGTGQPQHF	TGTGCCAGCAGTCCCCCGACAGGGACGGGTCAGCCCCAGCATTTT
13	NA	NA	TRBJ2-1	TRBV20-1	CSPPREYINEQFF	TGCAGTCCCCCTCGGGAATATATCAATGAGCAGTTCTTC
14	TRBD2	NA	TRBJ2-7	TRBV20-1	CSARGVSGRSEQYF	TGCAGTGCTAGAGGCGTGAGCGGGAGATCCGAGCAGTACTTC
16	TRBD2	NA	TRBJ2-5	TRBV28	CASLRVVAGEQETQYF	TGTGCCAGTTTAAGGGTGGTAGCGGGGGAGCAAGAGACCCAGTACTTC
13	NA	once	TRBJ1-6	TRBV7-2	CASSSPGDSPLHF	TGTGCCAGCAGCAGCCCCGGGGATTCACCCCTCCACTTT
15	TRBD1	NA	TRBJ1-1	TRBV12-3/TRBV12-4	CASSYGQAGNTEAFF	TGTGCCAGCAGTTACGGACAGGCCGGGAACACTGAAGCTTTCTTT
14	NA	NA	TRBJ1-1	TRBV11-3	CASSLDTLNTEAFF	TGTGCCAGCAGCTTAGATACATTGAACACTGAAGCTTTCTTT
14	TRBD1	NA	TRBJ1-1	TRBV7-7	CASRPETGFWGAFF	TGTGCTAGCAGACCTGAGACAGGGTTCTGGGGAGCTTTCTTT
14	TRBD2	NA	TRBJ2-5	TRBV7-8	CASSLAGGSGTQYF	TGTGCCAGCAGTTTAGCGGGGGGCAGTGGGACCCAGTACTTC
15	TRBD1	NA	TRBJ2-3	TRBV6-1	CAISATGGSTDTQYF	TGTGCCATCTCTGCTACAGGGGGTAGCACAGATACGCAGTATTTT
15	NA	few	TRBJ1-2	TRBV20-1	CSARDPPMANYGYTF	TGCAGTGCTAGAGATCCCCCGATGGCTAACTATGGCTACACCTTC
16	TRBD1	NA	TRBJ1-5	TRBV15	CATSRDRRTGNQPQHF	TGTGCCACCAGCAGAGATCGCCGGACAGGGAATCAGCCCCAGCATTTT
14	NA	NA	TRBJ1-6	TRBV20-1	CSARDRGVVSPLHF	TGCAGTGCTAGAGACAGGGGTGTTGTTTCACCCCTCCACTTT
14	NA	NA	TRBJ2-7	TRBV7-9	CASSLETGNYEQYF	TGTGCCAGCAGCTTAGAAACTGGGAACTACGAGCAGTACTTC
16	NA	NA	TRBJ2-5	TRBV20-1	CSARDRVGVPRETQYF	TGCAGTGCTAGAGATCGGGTGGGGGTCCCCCGGGAGACCCAGTACTTC
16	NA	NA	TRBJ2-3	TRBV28	CASSGLREKGTDTQYF	TGTGCCAGCAGTGGTTTGAGGGAGAAGGGGACAGATACGCAGTATTTT
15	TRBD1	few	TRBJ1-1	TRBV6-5	CASSYSQTGGTEAFF	TGTGCCAGCAGTTACTCCCAGACAGGGGGCACTGAAGCTTTCTTT
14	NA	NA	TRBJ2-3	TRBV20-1	CSVLGLASTDTQYF	TGCAGTGTTTTAGGTCTAGCGAGCACAGATACGCAGTATTTT
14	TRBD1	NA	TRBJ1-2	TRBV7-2	CASVPGGAGYGYTF	TGTGCCAGCGTACCAGGGGGCGCCGGCTATGGCTACACCTTC
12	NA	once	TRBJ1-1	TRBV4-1	CASTRGNTEAFF	TGCGCCAGCACCCGGGGGAACACTGAAGCTTTCTTT
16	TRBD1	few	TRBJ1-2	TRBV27	CASSFRPVTGSYGYTF	TGTGCCAGCAGTTTCCGACCTGTGACAGGGAGCTATGGCTACACCTTC
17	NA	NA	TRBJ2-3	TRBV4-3	CASSSRGGMYIGDTQYF	TGCGCCAGCAGCTCTAGGGGCGGGATGTATATTGGAGATACGCAGTATTTT
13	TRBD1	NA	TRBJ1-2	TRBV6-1	CASRPDRVYGYTF	TGTGCCAGCAGGCCGGACAGGGTCTATGGCTACACCTTC
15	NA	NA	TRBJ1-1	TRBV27	CASSRQVITNTEAFF	TGTGCCAGCAGCCGACAGGTTATTACGAACACTGAAGCTTTCTTT
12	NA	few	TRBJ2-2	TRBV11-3	CASSLNTGELFF	TGTGCCAGCAGCTTGAACACCGGGGAGCTGTTTTTT
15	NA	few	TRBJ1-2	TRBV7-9	CASSSIRGINYGYTF	TGTGCCAGCAGCTCTATCAGGGGTATTAACTATGGCTACACCTTC
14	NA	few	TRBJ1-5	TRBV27	CASRTLYSNQPQHF	TGTGCCAGCAGGACCCTCTATAGCAATCAGCCCCAGCATTTT
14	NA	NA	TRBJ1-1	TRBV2	CASLRGDVNTEAFF	TGTGCCAGCCTGCGGGGGGACGTGAACACTGAAGCTTTCTTT
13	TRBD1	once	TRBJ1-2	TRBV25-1	CASPDQGGHGYTF	TGTGCCAGCCCAGACCAGGGGGGCCATGGCTACACCTTC
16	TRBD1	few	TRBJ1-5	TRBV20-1	CSARKDRGPSNQPQHF	TGCAGCGCTAGAAAGGACAGGGGGCCTAGCAATCAGCCCCAGCATTTT
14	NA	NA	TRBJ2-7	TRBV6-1	CASSAGPQSYEQYF	TGTGCCAGCAGCGCCGGGCCCCAGTCCTACGAGCAGTACTTC
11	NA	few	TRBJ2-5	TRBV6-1	CASSARETQYF	TGTGCCAGCAGTGCAAGGGAGACCCAGTACTTC
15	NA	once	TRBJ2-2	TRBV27	CASSRSDRGTGELFF	TGTGCCAGCAGTCGCTCCGACAGAGGCACCGGGGAGCTGTTTTTT
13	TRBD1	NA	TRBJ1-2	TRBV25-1	CASSRGDAYGYTF	TGTGCCAGCAGCAGGGGGGACGCCTATGGCTACACCTTC
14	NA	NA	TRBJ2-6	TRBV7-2	CASSFGFGANVLTF	TGTGCCAGCAGCTTTGGGTTTGGGGCCAACGTCCTGACTTTC
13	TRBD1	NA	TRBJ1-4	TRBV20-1	CSAPGTGYEKLFF	TGCAGTGCGCCGGGGACAGGGTACGAAAAACTGTTTTTT
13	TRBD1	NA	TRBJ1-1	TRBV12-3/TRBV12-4	CASSTGQGTEAFF	TGTGCCAGCAGCACGGGACAGGGGACTGAAGCTTTCTTT
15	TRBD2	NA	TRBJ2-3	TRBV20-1	CSARDRASGLDTQYF	TGCAGTGCTAGAGACAGGGCTAGCGGGCTAGATACGCAGTATTTT
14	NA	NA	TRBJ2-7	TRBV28	CASSGLASLYEQYF	TGTGCCAGCAGTGGGCTAGCCTCTCTCTACGAGCAGTACTTC
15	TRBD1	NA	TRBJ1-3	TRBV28	CASSRETGFGNTIYF	TGTGCCAGCAGTAGAGAGACAGGGTTCGGAAACACCATATATTTT
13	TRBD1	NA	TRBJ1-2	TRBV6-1	CASKLGQDYGYTF	TGTGCCAGCAAGCTCGGACAGGACTATGGCTACACCTTC
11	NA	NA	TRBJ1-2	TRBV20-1	CSARDSNGYTF	TGCAGTGCTAGAGATTCGAATGGCTACACCTTC
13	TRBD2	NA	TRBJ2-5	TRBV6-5	CASSSTGGETQYF	TGTGCCAGCAGTTCCACGGGAGGCGAGACCCAGTACTTC
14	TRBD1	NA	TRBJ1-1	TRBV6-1	CASSEPDRGTEAFF	TGTGCCAGCAGTGAACCCGACAGGGGCACTGAAGCTTTCTTT